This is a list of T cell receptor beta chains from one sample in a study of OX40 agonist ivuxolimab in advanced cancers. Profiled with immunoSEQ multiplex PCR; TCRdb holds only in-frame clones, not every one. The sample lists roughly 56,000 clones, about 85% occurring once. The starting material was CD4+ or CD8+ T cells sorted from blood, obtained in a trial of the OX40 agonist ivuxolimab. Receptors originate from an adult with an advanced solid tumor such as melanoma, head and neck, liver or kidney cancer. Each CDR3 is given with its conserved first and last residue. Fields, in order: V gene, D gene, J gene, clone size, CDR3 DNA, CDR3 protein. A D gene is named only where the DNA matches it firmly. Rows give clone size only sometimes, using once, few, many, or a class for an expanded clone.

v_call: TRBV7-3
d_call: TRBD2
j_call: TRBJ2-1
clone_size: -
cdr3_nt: TGTGCCAGCAGCTTTAGACTAGCGGGGAGGGATGAGCAGTTCTTC
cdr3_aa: CASSFRLAGRDEQFF

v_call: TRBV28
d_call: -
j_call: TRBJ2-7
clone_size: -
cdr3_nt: TGTGCCAGCAGTTTGGAGGCTAGCGCACTCTACGAGCAGTACTTC
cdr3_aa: CASSLEASALYEQYF

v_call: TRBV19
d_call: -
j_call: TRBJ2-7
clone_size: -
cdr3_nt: TGTGCCAGTAGTGCCCACTCCTACGAGCAGTACTTC
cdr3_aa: CASSAHSYEQYF

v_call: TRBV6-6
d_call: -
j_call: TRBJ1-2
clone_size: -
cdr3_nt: TGTGCCTCCAAAGGACGGCAGGATAATAACTATGGCTACACCTTC
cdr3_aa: CASKGRQDNNYGYTF

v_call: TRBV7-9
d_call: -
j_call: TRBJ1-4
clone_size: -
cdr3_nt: TGTGCCAGCAGCTTAGCGGGGTATAATGAAAAACTGTTTTTT
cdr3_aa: CASSLAGYNEKLFF

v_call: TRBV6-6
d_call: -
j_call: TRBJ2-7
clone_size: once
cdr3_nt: TGTGCCAGCAGTTACCGCGGACTGGGCGAGCAGTACTTC
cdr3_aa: CASSYRGLGEQYF

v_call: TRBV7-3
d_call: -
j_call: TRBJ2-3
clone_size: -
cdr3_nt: TGTGCCAGCAGCGACGGAGGGAGCCCAGATACGCAGTATTTT
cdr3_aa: CASSDGGSPDTQYF

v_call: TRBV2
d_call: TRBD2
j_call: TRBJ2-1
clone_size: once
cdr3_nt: TGTGCCAGCAGAAAAAGACTGGCTAGCGGGAGGAATGAGCAGTTCTTC
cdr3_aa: CASRKRLASGRNEQFF

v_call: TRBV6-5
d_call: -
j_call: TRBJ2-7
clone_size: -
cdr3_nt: TGTGCCAGCAGTTTAGGGTGGCCAGAAAGCTCCTACGAGCAGTACTTC
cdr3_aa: CASSLGWPESSYEQYF

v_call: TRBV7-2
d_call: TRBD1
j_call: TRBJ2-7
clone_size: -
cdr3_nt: TGTGCCAGCAGCCTAACGACAGGGACCTACGAGCAGTACTTC
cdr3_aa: CASSLTTGTYEQYF

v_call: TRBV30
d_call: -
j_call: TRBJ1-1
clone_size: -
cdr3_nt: TGTGCCTGGAGTGTACAGGGCCGGATAGGTGGCATTTGGCGTGAAGCTTTCTTT
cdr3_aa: CAWSVQGRIGGIWREAFF

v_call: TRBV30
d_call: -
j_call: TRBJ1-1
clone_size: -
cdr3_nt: TGTGCCTACGAAAGAGGCAGCACTGAAGCTTTCTTT
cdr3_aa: CAYERGSTEAFF